The TCR beta chain under discussion was sequenced for a study of T cell responses to AZD1222 COVID-19 vaccine. The count of this clone is one. Its target is not known. General study results and limits: Donors were largely white British and mainly female; clonal diversity was possibly underestimated. When two AZD1222 doses had been given, Spike-specific TCR breadth and depth rose.

Assay: immunoSEQ multiplex PCR; the TCRdb copy retains only in-frame clones and omits some. The table shows 90,000 to 100,000 clones, with approximately 84% occurring only once. Trimming cost V 3 bases and J 4 bases, with 19 bases left between them. Germline CDR1 is DFQATT and CDR2 is SNEGSKA (reference sequence). The CDR3 has 15 residues. The sequence was obtained from an adult who received the AZD1222 COVID-19 vaccine. The sample was peripheral blood, taken 28 days after the second AZD1222 dose. The V and J genes are TRBV20-1 and TRBJ2-7, with D perhaps matching TRBD1 (6 bases). The CDR3 DNA reads as TGCAGTGCTAGTAAGAGGGGGATACCTAAATACGAGCAGTACTTC. It is translated as CSASKRGIPKYEQYF.